The subject of this entry is one T cell receptor beta chain. Its antigen is unidentified. Researchers attached unique molecular identifiers to individual cDNA molecules. TCRdb called the 5' RACE reads again in MiXCR, with one record for every CDR3 protein. Among about 100,000 distinct CDR3 sequences listed, less than 15% were seen once. The data were taken from a study of early T cells in non-severe SARS-CoV-2 infection. Overall study: It was bulk RNA from unsorted whole blood that was sequenced, and the chains were unpaired.

CDR1 and CDR2 (germline): SEHNR, FQNEAQ (reference sequence). Trimming removed 1 base at V and 2 bases at J, with 3 bases between. The CDR3 extends over 14 amino acids. General study points: Reliance on VDJdb matching favored anti-spike CD8 responses; private and CD4 specificities were missed.

Sequences were obtained from whole blood. The rearrangement uses TRBV7-9 and TRBJ2-6; no firm D call. This sequence was found in an adult who was a healthcare worker with PCR-confirmed SARS-CoV-2 infection or an uninfected control (not recorded which). The CDR3 DNA reads as TGTGCCAGCAGCTTAGGGCCTGGGGCCAACGTCCTGACTTTC. It specifies CASSLGPGANVLTF.